The 23 T cell receptor beta chains listed next were all sequenced from one sample in a study of T-cell memory formation after mild COVID-19. MiXCR, run by TCRdb on the 5' RACE reads, gives a single entry per CDR3 protein. The sample carries 140,000 to 150,000 distinct CDR3 sequences, 5.5% to 7% recorded once. Material for sequencing was PBMCs or a T cell subset sorted from them (not recorded which). The receptors here all came from an adult woman who had mild COVID-19 (a few samples of this study predate the infection). Cell type and time point are not known.

At least ten counts were recorded for this clonotype. The chain links TRBV12-5 to TRBJ1-1, with D hard to call. The CDR3 spans 13 residues. V was cut by 7 bases and J by 1 base, with 10 bases left in between. CDR1 LGHNT and CDR2 FRNRAP come from the germline V gene. CDR3 sequence (DNA): TGTGCTAGTGCCCTGGGGTGGAACACTGAAGCTTTCTTT. This gives the protein CASALGWNTEAFF.

This clonotype has a handful of counts. The V and J genes are TRBV12-3 or TRBV12-4 and TRBJ2-3; D possibly corresponds to TRBD2 (7 bases). Trimming took 3 bases from V and 2 from J, leaving 18 bases between them. There are 17 residues in the CDR3. The CDR3 loop reads CASSFMPGGGFTDTQYF. CDR3 nucleotide sequence: TGTGCCAGCAGTTTCATGCCGGGGGGCGGATTCACAGATACGCAGTATTTT.

This clonotype was seen only a few times. The V gene is TRBV12-3 or TRBV12-4, the J gene TRBJ1-5; TRBD1 matches 7 bases. The V gene end was trimmed by 6 bases and the J gene end by 5 bases; junction bases not matched to a gene: 4. The CDR3 sequence is 13 residues long. The CDR3 protein is CASRTGNYQPQHF. The CDR3 DNA reads as TGTGCCAGCAGGACAGGGAATTATCAGCCCCAGCATTTT.

The chain carries TRBV20-1 and TRBJ1-5; D gene ambiguous. The CDR3 has 12 residues. CDR1 DFQATT and CDR2 SNEGSKA come from the germline V gene (reference sequence). The V gene lost 3 bases and the J gene lost 3 bases, with 6 bases spanning the gap. CDR3 in amino acids: CSARATNQPQHF. The CDR3 region has the DNA TGCAGTGCTAGGGCTACCAATCAGCCCCAGCATTTT.

This clonotype was observed at least ten times. The chain uses TRBV20-1 and TRBJ1-2; unclear D gene. The CDR3 has 11 residues. The V gene lost 0 bases and the J gene lost 12 bases, with 11 bases spanning the gap. The germline CDR1 and CDR2 sequences are DFQATT and SNEGSKA (reference sequence). The CDR3 DNA is TGCAGTGCTAGAGAAACTCTAAGCGACACCTTC. Its translation is CSARETLSDTF.

This clonotype has only a few counts. The chain couples TRBV9 to TRBJ2-1; 8 bases match TRBD2. This CDR3 spans 16 amino acids. Trimming cost V 1 base and J 7 bases; bases outside gene matches: 10. Germline CDR1 reads SGDLS; CDR2 reads YYNGEE. DNA for the CDR3: TGTGCCAGCAGCGTATTATTGAGTAGCGGGAAAAATGAGCAGTTCTTC. Amino acids: CASSVLLSSGKNEQFF.

This clonotype turned up a few times. V usage is TRBV15 and J usage is TRBJ1-6; unclear D gene. Germline V gives CDR1 LNHNV, CDR2 YYDKDF (reference sequence). Trimming stripped 1 base from V and 5 bases from J, with 9 bases between. The CDR3 totals 15 residues. The CDR3 spells CATSRGHTDNSPLHF. CDR3 nucleotide sequence: TGTGCCACCAGCAGAGGACACACGGATAATTCACCCCTCCACTTT.

This clonotype has at least ten counts. The V and J genes are TRBV7-9 and TRBJ2-7; 8 nucleotides match TRBD2. V gave up 5 bases and J gave up 6 bases; unmatched junction bases: 9. CDR3 length: 14 residues. Germline assignment: CDR1 SEHNR and CDR2 FQNEAQ (reference sequence). CDR3 sequence: CASSVRTSSLEQYF. The DNA for the CDR3 is TGTGCCAGCAGCGTACGGACTAGCTCCCTCGAGCAGTACTTC.

Ten or more counts support this clonotype. This rearrangement joins TRBV5-6 to TRBJ1-2; D gene unclear. The CDR3 runs 16 residues. Trimming removed 0 bases from V and 0 bases from J, with 12 bases in between. Looked up from germline, CDR1 is SGHDT and CDR2 is YYEEEE. CDR3 loop: CASSLAQSGPNYGYTF. The CDR3 bases are TGTGCCAGCAGCTTGGCCCAGTCAGGACCTAACTATGGCTACACCTTC.

This clonotype was found a few times. The chain carries TRBV14 and TRBJ1-2; 7 bases are a match to TRBD1. The CDR3 extends over 13 amino acids. The V segment lost 0 bases and the J segment 8 bases; nucleotides outside the gene matches: 3. Germline V gene data show CDR1 as SGHDN and CDR2 as FVKESK. In DNA form, the CDR3 reads TGTGCCAGCAGCCAAGAATGGACAGGCGGCTACACCTTC. This codes for CASSQEWTGGYTF.

This clonotype has more than one count but fewer than ten. The gene calls are TRBV12-3 or TRBV12-4 and TRBJ2-7; the D call may be TRBD1 or TRBD2 (7 bases each). V lost 6 bases to trimming and J lost 0 bases, with 15 bases between them. This CDR3 has 15 amino acids. The CDR3 here is CASSGEGASSYEQYF. CDR3 bases: TGTGCCAGCAGCGGGGAGGGGGCGAGCTCCTACGAGCAGTACTTC.

This clonotype was seen more than once but under ten times. The chain links TRBV20-1 to TRBJ2-2; 10 nucleotides agree with TRBD2. In germline, CDR1 is DFQATT, CDR2 SNEGSKA (reference sequence). This CDR3 comprises 16 residues. The ends lost 3 bases at V and 2 bases at J; junction bases unmatched: 6. The CDR3 DNA is TGCAGTGCTAGTCCCTGGACTAGCGGAAACACCGGGGAGCTGTTTTTT. Amino acid sequence: CSASPWTSGNTGELFF.

This clonotype was seen more than once but under ten times. The chain uses TRBV25-1 and TRBJ2-2; D is unresolved. The CDR3 has 14 amino acids. The V end was cut by 5 bases, the J end by 3 bases, with 10 bases between. Germline assignment: CDR1 MGHDK and CDR2 SYGVNS. The CDR3 DNA reads as TGTGCCAGCAGTTCCAGGACCTACACCGGGGAGCTGTTTTTT. Residues: CASSSRTYTGELFF.

The rearrangement links TRBV19 to TRBJ1-1, with D maybe TRBD1 (5 bases). Germline assignment: CDR1 LNHDA and CDR2 SQIVND (reference sequence). The CDR3 covers 14 residues. The V gene lost 7 bases and the J gene lost 1 base, with 13 bases spanning the gap. In DNA, the CDR3 is TGTGCCAGTAACAGAATCGACAGGAACACTGAAGCTTTCTTT. As protein: CASNRIDRNTEAFF.

This clonotype has ten or more counts. This sequence joins TRBV20-1 and TRBJ2-1; TRBD2 matches at 8 bases. The CDR3 is made up of 15 amino acids. CDR1 and CDR2 from the germline V gene are DFQATT and SNEGSKA (reference sequence). After removal of 0 bases from V and 10 bases from J, the junction contained 11 bases not matched to a gene. In DNA, the CDR3 is TGCAGTGCTAGAGATCCCGGGACTAGGGACTTAGAGCAGTTCTTC. This encodes CSARDPGTRDLEQFF.

The chain recombines TRBV7-8 with TRBJ2-5; 7 bases agree with TRBD1. Per germline, CDR1 SGHVS and CDR2 FQNEAQ. The CDR3 runs 13 residues. Trimming at V came to 10 bases and at J to 5 bases, leaving 10 bases not matched to a gene. The CDR3 DNA reads as TGTGCCACCATGGACAGGCTGGCGGAGACCCAGTACTTC. It yields the protein CATMDRLAETQYF. Together with reference TRBV7-8 and TRBJ2-5, the CDR3 gives the full variable domain: GAGVSQSPRYKVAKRGQDVALRCDPISGHVSLFWYQQALGQGPEFLTYFQNEAQLDKSGLPSDRFFAERPEGSVSTLKIQRTQQEDSAVYLCATMDRLAETQYFGPGTRLLVL.

The table lists this clonotype with a few counts. The gene calls are TRBV30 and TRBJ2-7, with 10 nucleotides matching TRBD1. Germline lookup yields CDR1 GTSNPN and CDR2 SVGIG (reference sequence). CDR3 length: 12 residues. V lost 7 bases and J lost 3; bases outside the gene matches: 3. The CDR3 DNA sequence: TGTGCCTTGGACAGGGGGGGCTACGAGCAGTACTTC. It is translated as CALDRGGYEQYF.

This clonotype was observed many times. The chain links TRBV5-1 to TRBJ1-6, with 9 bases aligning to TRBD1. V was clipped by 3 bases and J by 6 bases; unmatched bases: 1. The CDR3 has 14 residues. Germline V gives CDR1 SGHRS, CDR2 YFSETQ. The CDR3 bases are TGCGCCAGCAGCTCACAGGGGGCTAATTCACCCCTCCACTTT. It is translated as CASSSQGANSPLHF.

Ten or more counts support this clonotype. The chain links TRBV7-2 to TRBJ2-3; D may be TRBD2 (5 bases). V was pared by 6 bases and J by 1 base, with 11 bases between. The germline V gene encodes CDR1 SGHTA and CDR2 FQGNSA. The CDR3 runs 14 residues. The CDR3: CASRIAIGTDTQYF. CDR3 coding DNA: TGTGCCAGCAGAATAGCGATTGGCACAGATACGCAGTATTTT.

The chain couples TRBV7-9 to TRBJ2-7; D is unresolved. The germline V gene encodes CDR1 SEHNR and CDR2 FQNEAQ (reference sequence). V was cut by 3 bases and J by 2 bases, with 11 bases left in between. This CDR3 is built from 14 residues. CDR3 in amino acids: CASSFDTIAYEQYF. CDR3 DNA: TGTGCCAGCAGCTTTGACACGATAGCCTACGAGCAGTACTTC.

The gene calls are TRBV18 and TRBJ1-1, with 9 bases that match TRBD1. The CDR3 covers 14 residues. V shed 4 bases and J 1 base; nucleotides not matched to a gene: 1. Germline CDR1 reads KGHSH; CDR2 reads LQKENI. The chain's CDR3 is CASSRDRANTEAFF. The CDR3 DNA follows: TGTGCCAGCTCACGGGACAGGGCGAACACTGAAGCTTTCTTT.

This clonotype was seen at least ten times. In DNA, the CDR3 is TGTGCCACCAGTGATTGGAGGGCCCGCACAGATACGCAGTATTTT. Its protein product is CATSDWRARTDTQYF. The V call is TRBV24-1, the J call TRBJ2-3; TRBD2 is a possible D gene (6 bases). V was trimmed by 2 bases and J by 1 base, leaving 9 bases between them. Germline CDR1 KGHDR, CDR2 SFDVKD. The CDR3 spans 15 residues.

Concerning this clonotype itself: Given a much more abundant clone one base away, this may be a read error. V and J are TRBV10-3 and TRBJ1-2; a weak D match, TRBD1 (5 bases). The V gene's germline CDR1 is ENHRY and CDR2 SYGVKD. The CDR3 is 12 residues long. The CDR3 region has the DNA TGTGCCGTCAGCGACAGTAACTATGGCTACACCTTC. It translates to CAVSDSNYGYTF.